This TCR beta chain originates from a study of early T cells in non-severe SARS-CoV-2 infection. As for the study in general: Chains stayed unpaired after sequencing of bulk RNA from unsorted whole blood.

Attached unique molecular identifiers marked individual cDNA molecules. TCRdb independently ran MiXCR on the 5' RACE reads; one entry per CDR3 protein. The sample contains roughly 70,000 distinct CDR3 sequences, around 14% of which appear only once. General study findings and limits: VDJdb matching, biased toward anti-spike CD8 responses, missed private and CD4 specificities.

The V and J ends lost 2 bases and 1 base respectively, with 8 bases between them. CDR3 size: 14 residues. Germline assignment: CDR1 SEHNR and CDR2 FQNEAQ (reference sequence). About this clonotype: No antigen is known for it.

This clonotype was obtained from an adult who was a healthcare worker with PCR-confirmed SARS-CoV-2 infection or an uninfected control (not recorded which). Sequencing was done on a sample of whole blood. The V gene is TRBV7-9, the J gene TRBJ1-1; D unclear. In DNA form, the CDR3 reads TGTGCCAGCAGCTTATTGGCGGGGAACACTGAAGCTTTCTTT. Translation: CASSLLAGNTEAFF.